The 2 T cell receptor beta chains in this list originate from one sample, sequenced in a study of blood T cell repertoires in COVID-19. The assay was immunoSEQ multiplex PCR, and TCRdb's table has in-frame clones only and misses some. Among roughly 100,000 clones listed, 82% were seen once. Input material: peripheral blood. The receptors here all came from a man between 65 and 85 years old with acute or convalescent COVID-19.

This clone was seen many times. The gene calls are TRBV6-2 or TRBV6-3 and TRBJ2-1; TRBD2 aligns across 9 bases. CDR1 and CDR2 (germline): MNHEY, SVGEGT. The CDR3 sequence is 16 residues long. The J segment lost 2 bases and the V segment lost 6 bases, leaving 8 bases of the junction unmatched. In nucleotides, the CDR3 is TGTGCCAGCAGCCGCTTGACTAGCGGCACCTACAATGAGCAGTTCTTC. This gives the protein CASSRLTSGTYNEQFF.

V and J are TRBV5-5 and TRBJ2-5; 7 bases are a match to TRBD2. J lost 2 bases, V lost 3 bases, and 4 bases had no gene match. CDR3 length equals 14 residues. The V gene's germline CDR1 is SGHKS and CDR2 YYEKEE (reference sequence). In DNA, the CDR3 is TGTGCCAGCAGCTCCGGGACTACACAAGAGACCCAGTACTTC. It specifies CASSSGTTQETQYF.